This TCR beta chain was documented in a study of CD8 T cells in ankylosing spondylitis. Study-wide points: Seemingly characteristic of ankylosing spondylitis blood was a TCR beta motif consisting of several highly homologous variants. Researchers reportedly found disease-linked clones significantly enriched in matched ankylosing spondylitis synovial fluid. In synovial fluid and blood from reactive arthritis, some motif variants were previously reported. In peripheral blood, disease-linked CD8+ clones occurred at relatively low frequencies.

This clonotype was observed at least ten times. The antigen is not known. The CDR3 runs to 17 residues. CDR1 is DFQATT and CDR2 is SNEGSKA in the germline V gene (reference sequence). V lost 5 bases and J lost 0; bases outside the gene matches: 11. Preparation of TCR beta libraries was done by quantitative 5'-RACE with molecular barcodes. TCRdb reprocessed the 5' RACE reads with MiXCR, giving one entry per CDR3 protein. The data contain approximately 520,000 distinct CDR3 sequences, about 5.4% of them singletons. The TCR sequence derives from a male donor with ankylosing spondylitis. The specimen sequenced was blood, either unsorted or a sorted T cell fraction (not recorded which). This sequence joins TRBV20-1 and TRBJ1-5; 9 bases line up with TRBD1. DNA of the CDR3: TGCAGTGCTCGGGGACAGGGTTGGGAGATTAGCAATCAGCCCCAGCATTTT. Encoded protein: CSARGQGWEISNQPQHF.